What follows are 14 T cell receptor beta chains derived from one specimen sequenced in a study of blood T cell repertoires in COVID-19. Clones were sequenced by immunoSEQ multiplex PCR, and TCRdb holds only the in-frame ones, with some missing. The sample lists roughly 200,000 clones, approximately 78% occurring once. Source material: peripheral blood. The receptors shown here come from a woman of 80 years or more with active or convalescent COVID-19.

This clone was recorded a few times. The chain joins TRBV12-3 or TRBV12-4 to TRBJ1-1; 7 nucleotides agree with TRBD1. This CDR3 spans 13 amino acids. J gave up 8 bases and V 2 bases, and 5 bases lay outside the gene matches. CDR3 sequence (DNA): TGTGCCAGCAGTTTATGGCAGGGGGTAGAAGCTTTCTTT. As protein: CASSLWQGVEAFF.

This sequence joins TRBV11-1 and TRBJ2-7, with 7 bases that match TRBD1. The CDR3 has 14 residues. V lost 5 bases and J lost 2; bases outside the gene matches: 6. Germline-derived CDR1 and CDR2 are SGHAT and FQDESV (reference sequence). CDR3 region: CASSVRQGPYEQYF. CDR3 bases: TGTGCCAGCAGCGTTCGACAGGGACCCTACGAGCAGTACTTC.

This rearrangement joins TRBV15 to TRBJ2-7, with D possibly TRBD1 on 6 matching bases. CDR1 is LNHNV, CDR2 YYDKDF, per germline (reference sequence). Between the trimmed V and J ends, which lost 1 base and 3 bases, there was a span of 13 bases. The CDR3 loop spans 15 amino acids. DNA of the CDR3: TGTGCCACCAGCAGAGGATCAGGGGTGAGCTACGAGCAGTACTTC. Translated: CATSRGSGVSYEQYF.

The chain recombines TRBV19 with TRBJ1-1, with D perhaps TRBD1 (5 bases). This CDR3 is 14 amino acids long. Germline CDR1 LNHDA, CDR2 SQIVND (reference sequence). V dropped 4 bases and J dropped 4 bases, with 13 bases sitting between them. CDR3 in amino acids: CASSRLGGRTEAFF. The CDR3 DNA reads as TGTGCCAGTAGTAGGCTCGGGGGTCGCACTGAAGCTTTCTTT. The full variable domain, with the rest looked up from reference TRBV19 and TRBJ1-1, is DGGITQSPKYLFRKEGQNVTLSCEQNLNHDAMYWYRQDPGQGLRLIYYSQIVNDFQKGDIAEGYSVSREKKESFPLTVTSAQKNPTAFYLCASSRLGGRTEAFFGQGTRLTVV.

The chain links TRBV9 to TRBJ2-7, with D perhaps matching TRBD2 (7 bases). CDR1 and CDR2 from the germline V gene are SGDLS and YYNGEE. The CDR3 totals 16 residues. V was shortened by 0 bases and J by 2 bases, with 15 bases between the two germline ends. CDR3 sequence reads: CASSVEIGGPTYEQYF. DNA of the CDR3: TGTGCCAGCAGCGTAGAAATCGGGGGGCCTACCTACGAGCAGTACTTC. Filled out from reference TRBV9 and TRBJ2-7, the complete variable domain reads DSGVTQTPKHLITATGQRVTLRCSPRSGDLSVYWYQQSLDQGLQFLIQYYNGEERAKGNILERFSAQQFPDLHSELNLSSLELGDSALYFCASSVEIGGPTYEQYFGPGTRLTVT.

This chain joins TRBV10-3 and TRBJ2-5; perhaps TRBD2 as D (5 bases). This CDR3 contains 15 residues. V lost 0 bases, J lost 0 bases, and 8 bases lay in between. CDR1 ENHRY and CDR2 SYGVKD come from the germline V gene. The CDR3 coding sequence is TGTGCCATCAGTGAGTCGCGCGGGTACCAAGAGACCCAGTACTTC. Translating gives CAISESRGYQETQYF.

In nucleotides, the CDR3 is TGTGCCAGCAGCAAAGGGGGAGGAAGACAGGGGATCTACGAGCAGTACTTC. This encodes CASSKGGGRQGIYEQYF. The chain uses TRBV21-1 and TRBJ2-7; the DNA was not used to check the table's D call, TRBD1. TRBV21-1 represents a pseudogene. This CDR3 comprises 17 residues.

The CDR3 nucleotides are TGTGCCAGTAGTAGGGCCCCGGGAGCCCGCAACGGGAGGGCTGAGCAGTTCTTC. Its protein is CASSRAPGARNGRAEQFF. The chain uses TRBV19 and TRBJ2-1, with 8 nucleotides matching TRBD2. This CDR3 is 18 amino acids long. The trim removed 4 bases at V and 9 bases at J, leaving 20 bases unmatched. Germline loops: CDR1 LNHDA, CDR2 SQIVND (reference sequence). Drawing the rest from reference TRBV19 and TRBJ2-1, the complete variable domain is DGGITQSPKYLFRKEGQNVTLSCEQNLNHDAMYWYRQDPGQGLRLIYYSQIVNDFQKGDIAEGYSVSREKKESFPLTVTSAQKNPTAFYLCASSRAPGARNGRAEQFFGPGTRLTVL.

The chain couples TRBV20-1 to TRBJ1-6, with D possibly matching TRBD1 (6 bases). Trimming removed 3 bases from V and 10 bases from J, with 16 bases in between. The CDR3 loop spans 14 amino acids. Germline values: CDR1 DFQATT, CDR2 SNEGSKA (reference sequence). The DNA of the CDR3 is TGCAGTGCTAGTACCAGGGGTTGGGACTCACCCCTCCACTTT. It translates to CSASTRGWDSPLHF.

The rearrangement uses TRBV5-1 and TRBJ1-2; 8 positions agree with TRBD1. The CDR3 is 15 residues long. With 4 bases clipped from V and 3 bases from J, the junction kept 8 bases outside the gene matches. Germline CDR1 is SGHRS and CDR2 is YFSETQ. CDR3 nucleotide sequence: TGCGCCAGCAGCGCGGACAGGGCGGTGGACTATGGCTACACCTTC. It codes for CASSADRAVDYGYTF.

The chain links TRBV12-3 or TRBV12-4 to TRBJ2-2; 8 positions match TRBD1. V dropped 6 bases and J dropped 6; count of bases not matched to a gene: 3. The CDR3 is made up of 13 amino acids. CDR3 nucleotides: TGTGCCAGCAGGTCACAGGGGGCCGGGGAGCTGTTTTTT. As protein: CASRSQGAGELFF.

CDR3 amino acids: CASSQSGQGAGELFF. The CDR3 nucleotides read TGTGCCAGCAGCCAATCGGGGCAGGGGGCCGGGGAGCTGTTTTTT. The chain couples TRBV3-1 (or the pseudogene TRBV3-2) to TRBJ2-2, with TRBD1 identical over 7 bases. The CDR3 totals 15 residues. CDR1 is LGHDT, CDR2 YNNKEL, per germline (reference sequence). The trim removed 2 bases at V and 6 bases at J, leaving 6 bases unmatched.

This chain connects TRBV3-1 (or the pseudogene TRBV3-2) to TRBJ1-2; D gene ambiguous. Trimming pared 3 bases from V and 6 bases from J, leaving 14 bases between. CDR1 is LGHDT, CDR2 YNNKEL, per germline (reference sequence). The CDR3 extends over 14 amino acids. CDR3 in DNA: TGTGCCAGCAGCCATGGTGACTCAACCAATGGCTACACCTTC. Protein: CASSHGDSTNGYTF.

This sequence joins TRBV2 and TRBJ1-3; D unresolved. From germline, CDR1 is SNHLY and CDR2 FYNNEI. The CDR3 runs to 14 residues. V was trimmed by 1 base and J by 4 bases, leaving 8 bases between them. In nucleotides, the CDR3 is TGTGCCAGCAGTGAAGGTTCTTCCGGAAACACCATATATTTT. It encodes CASSEGSSGNTIYF.